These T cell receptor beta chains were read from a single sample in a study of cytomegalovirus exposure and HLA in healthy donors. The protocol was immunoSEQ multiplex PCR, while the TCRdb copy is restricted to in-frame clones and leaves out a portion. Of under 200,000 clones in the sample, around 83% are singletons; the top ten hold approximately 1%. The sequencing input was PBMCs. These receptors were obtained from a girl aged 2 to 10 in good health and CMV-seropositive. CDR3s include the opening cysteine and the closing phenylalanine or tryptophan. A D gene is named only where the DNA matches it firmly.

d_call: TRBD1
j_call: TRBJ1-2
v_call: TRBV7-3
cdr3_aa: CASSSRQGPNYGYTF

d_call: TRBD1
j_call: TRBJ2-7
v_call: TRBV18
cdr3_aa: CASSPQSRDSSYEQYF

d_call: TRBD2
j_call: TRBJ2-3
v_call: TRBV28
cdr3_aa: CASSTGLAGSDTQYF

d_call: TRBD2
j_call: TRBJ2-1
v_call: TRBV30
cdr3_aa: CAWKGLAGTLNEQFF

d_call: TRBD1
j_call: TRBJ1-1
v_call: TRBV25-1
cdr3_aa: CASSEGTGNTEAFF

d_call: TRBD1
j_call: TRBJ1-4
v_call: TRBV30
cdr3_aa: CAWGDRDSREKLFF

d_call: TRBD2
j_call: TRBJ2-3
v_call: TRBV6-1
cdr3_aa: CASSGGRTDTQYF

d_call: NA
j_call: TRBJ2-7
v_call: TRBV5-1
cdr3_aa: CASSLNRRAYEQYF

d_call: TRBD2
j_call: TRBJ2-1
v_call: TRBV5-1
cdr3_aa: CASSLAGGRAYNEQFF

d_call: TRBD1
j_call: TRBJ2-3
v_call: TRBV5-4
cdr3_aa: CASSPRTGMDTQYF

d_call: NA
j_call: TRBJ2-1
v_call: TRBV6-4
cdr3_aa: CASSDSIRQSEQFF

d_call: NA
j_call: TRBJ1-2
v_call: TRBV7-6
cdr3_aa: CASSVWAGQRVRGYTF

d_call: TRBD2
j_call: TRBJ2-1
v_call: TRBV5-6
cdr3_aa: CASSGEVAGGSYNEQFF

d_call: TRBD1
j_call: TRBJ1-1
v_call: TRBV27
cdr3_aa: CASRRTGTNTEAFF

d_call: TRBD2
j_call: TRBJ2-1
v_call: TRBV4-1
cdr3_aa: CASRSPAGGNEQFF

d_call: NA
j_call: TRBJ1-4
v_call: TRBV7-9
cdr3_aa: CASSRQANEKLFF

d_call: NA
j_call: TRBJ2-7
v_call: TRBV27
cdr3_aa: CASSVGLRSSYEQYF

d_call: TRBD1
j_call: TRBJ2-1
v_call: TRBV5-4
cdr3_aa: CASSLGQGVPYNEQFF

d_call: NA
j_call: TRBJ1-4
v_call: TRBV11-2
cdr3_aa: CASSLRQVDEKLFF

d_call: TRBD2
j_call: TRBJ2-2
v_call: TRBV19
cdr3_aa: CASSKGLAVTGELFF

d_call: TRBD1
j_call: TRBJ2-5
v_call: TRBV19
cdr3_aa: CASSDRGLETQYF

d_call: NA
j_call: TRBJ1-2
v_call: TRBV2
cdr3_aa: CASSGIRGSDGYTF

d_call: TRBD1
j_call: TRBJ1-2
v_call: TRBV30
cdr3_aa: CAWSAGDRAPEGYTF

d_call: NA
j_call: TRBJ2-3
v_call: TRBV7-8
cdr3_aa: CASSLLPMSTDTQYF

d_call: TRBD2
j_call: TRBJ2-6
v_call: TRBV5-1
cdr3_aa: CASSFVPGGVGANVLTF

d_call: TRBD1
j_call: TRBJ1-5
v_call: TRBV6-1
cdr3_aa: CASSSQGAPQPQHF

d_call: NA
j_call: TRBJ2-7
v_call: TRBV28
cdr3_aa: CASGRYEQYF

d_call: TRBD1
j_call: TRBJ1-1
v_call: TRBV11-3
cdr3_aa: CASSLDPSYTGHRGNTEAFF

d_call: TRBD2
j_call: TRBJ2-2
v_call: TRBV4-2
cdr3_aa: CASSQVRGLAGRVGELFF

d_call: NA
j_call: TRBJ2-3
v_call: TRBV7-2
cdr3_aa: CASSLLSSASTDTQYF

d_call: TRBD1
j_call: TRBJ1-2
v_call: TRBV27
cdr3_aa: CASSLRGGGYGYTF

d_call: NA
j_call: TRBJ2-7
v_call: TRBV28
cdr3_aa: CASSSGTPKNEQYF

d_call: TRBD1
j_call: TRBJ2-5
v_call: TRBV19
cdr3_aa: CASNGAGGQETQYF

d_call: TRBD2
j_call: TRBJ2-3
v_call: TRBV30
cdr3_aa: CAWSTGLAGTNTDTQYF

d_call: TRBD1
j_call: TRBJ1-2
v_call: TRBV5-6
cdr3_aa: CASTRDRADYGYTF

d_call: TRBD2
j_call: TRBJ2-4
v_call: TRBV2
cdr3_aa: CASSEGYGVKATSGRAKAYIQYF

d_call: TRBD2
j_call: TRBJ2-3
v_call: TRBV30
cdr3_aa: CAWNLAGTDTQYF

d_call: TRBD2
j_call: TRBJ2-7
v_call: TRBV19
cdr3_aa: CASSPGLADYEQYF

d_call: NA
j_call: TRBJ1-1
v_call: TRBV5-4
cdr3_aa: CASSSKATEAFF

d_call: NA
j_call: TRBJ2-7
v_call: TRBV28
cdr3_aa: CASRRVQGTYEQYF

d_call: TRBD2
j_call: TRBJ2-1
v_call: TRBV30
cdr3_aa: CAWTPRTRGESSYNEQFF

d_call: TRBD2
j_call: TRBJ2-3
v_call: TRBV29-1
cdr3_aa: CSVGGGGSSTDTQYF

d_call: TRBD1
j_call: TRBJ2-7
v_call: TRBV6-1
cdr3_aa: CASSGARDSYTYEQYF

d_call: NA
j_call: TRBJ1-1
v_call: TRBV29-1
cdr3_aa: CSVGTGNTEAFF

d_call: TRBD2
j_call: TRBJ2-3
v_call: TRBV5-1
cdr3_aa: CASSLAPSGRGVDTQYF

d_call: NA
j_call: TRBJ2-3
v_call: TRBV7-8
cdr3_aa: CASSQSWAGEGTDTQYF

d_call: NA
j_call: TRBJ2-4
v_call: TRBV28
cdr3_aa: CATLAKNIQYF

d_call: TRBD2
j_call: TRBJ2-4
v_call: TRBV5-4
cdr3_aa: CASSRKLAGGWNIQYF

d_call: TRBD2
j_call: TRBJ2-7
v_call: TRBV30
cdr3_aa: CAWSGNLALAGVYYEQYF

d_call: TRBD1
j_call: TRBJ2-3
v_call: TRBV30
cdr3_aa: CAWSVIGGATDTQYF

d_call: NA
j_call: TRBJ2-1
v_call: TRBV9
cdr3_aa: CASSVEERPYNEQFF

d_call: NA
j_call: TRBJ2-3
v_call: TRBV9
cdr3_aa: CASTPGPTTDTQYF

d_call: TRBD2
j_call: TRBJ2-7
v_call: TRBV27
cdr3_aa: CASSLLFPGLASTYEQYF

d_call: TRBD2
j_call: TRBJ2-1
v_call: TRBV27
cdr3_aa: CASSFGTSVQFF

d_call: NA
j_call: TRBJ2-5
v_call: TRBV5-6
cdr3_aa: CASSNLGEGQETQYF